These 31 T cell receptor beta chains came from one sample sequenced in a study of T cell responses to AZD1222 COVID-19 vaccine. Clones were read by immunoSEQ multiplex PCR, and TCRdb kept only the in-frame ones, dropping some. The profile shows 100,000 to 120,000 clones, roughly 86% of them singletons. This sample comprised peripheral blood, obtained on day 0 of AZD1222 vaccination. The receptors were sampled from an adult in good health.

The chain is built from TRBV3-1 (or the pseudogene TRBV3-2) and TRBJ1-5; TRBD1 agrees at 11 bases. Germline assignment: CDR1 LGHDT and CDR2 YNNKEL (reference sequence). CDR3 length: 14 residues. The V segment lost 5 bases and the J segment 5 bases; nucleotides outside the gene matches: 2. This CDR3 is CASSSGQGDQPQHF. The CDR3 nucleotides are TGTGCCAGCAGCTCGGGACAGGGGGATCAGCCCCAGCATTTT.

V is TRBV4-1 and J is TRBJ1-3; D is unclear. The germline V gene encodes CDR1 MGHRA and CDR2 YSYEKL. The CDR3 is 15 residues long. The germline V and J ends were trimmed by 0 bases and 2 bases, with 8 bases remaining between them. The CDR3 loop reads CASSQDGRAGNTIYF. Here the CDR3 DNA reads TGCGCCAGCAGCCAAGATGGAAGAGCTGGAAACACCATATATTTT.

The genes are TRBV9 and TRBJ1-3; D unclear. CDR3 length: 14 amino acids. Germline CDR1 is SGDLS and CDR2 is YYNGEE. V was shortened by 2 bases and J by 3 bases, with 9 bases between the two germline ends. CDR3 residues: CASSVEKGGNTIYF. Written as DNA, the CDR3 is TGTGCCAGCAGCGTGGAAAAGGGTGGAAACACCATATATTTT.

The J gene is TRBJ1-1, the V gene TRBV29-1; D might be TRBD1 (5 bases). The V gene's germline CDR1 is SQVTM and CDR2 ANQGSEA. Trimming shortened V by 8 bases and J by 12 bases, and 22 bases separated the two germline ends. This CDR3 contains 12 residues. Written as DNA, the CDR3 is TGCAGCATGGGAGAAGGTGGGGCGGGGTCTTTCTTT. Amino acid sequence: CSMGEGGAGSFF.

This chain joins TRBV28 and TRBJ2-7; 7 bases are a match to TRBD2. CDR1 is MDHEN and CDR2 is SYDVKM in the germline V gene. Losses at the gene ends were 7 bases for V and 0 bases for J; bases not matched to a gene: 12. The CDR3 has 16 residues. The CDR3 DNA sequence: TGTGCCAGCATCACGGGGGAGGGGAAAGGCTCCTACGAGCAGTACTTC. Amino acids: CASITGEGKGSYEQYF.

CDR3 region: CASSLAVNEKLFF. CDR3 DNA sequence: TGTGCCAGCAGCCTGGCAGTTAATGAAAAACTGTTTTTT. V and J are TRBV3-1 (or the pseudogene TRBV3-2) and TRBJ1-4; D gene unclear. The CDR3 spans 13 residues. CDR1 and CDR2 (germline): LGHDT, YNNKEL (reference sequence). V lost 4 bases, J lost 4 bases, and 7 bases lay in between.

J is TRBJ2-3 and V is TRBV2, with TRBD1 identical over 10 bases. V gave up 3 bases and J gave up 5 bases; unmatched junction bases: 5. The germline gives CDR1 SNHLY, CDR2 FYNNEI. The CDR3 spans 15 residues. The CDR3 sequence: CASSEMGTGVDTQYF. CDR3 sequence (DNA): TGTGCCAGCAGTGAGATGGGGACAGGGGTAGATACGCAGTATTTT.

For this clone: Different DNA sequences within this sample yield the same CDR3. This chain links TRBV5-1 with TRBJ2-2, with 11 bases that match TRBD1. Germline CDR1 SGHRS, CDR2 YFSETQ. V trimming: 4 bases; J trimming: 5 bases; junction bases outside the gene matches: 4. There are 15 residues in the CDR3. The CDR3 nucleotides are TGCGCCAGCAGCACGGGGACAGGGGGTACCGGGGAGCTGTTTTTT. Encoded protein: CASSTGTGGTGELFF.

This clone was found once. V is TRBV25-1 and J is TRBJ2-1, with 8 bases fitting TRBD1. The CDR3 is 16 amino acids. J was trimmed by 4 bases and V by 6 bases; bases with no gene match: 11. CDR1 and CDR2 from the germline V gene are MGHDK and SYGVNS. The CDR3 reads CASSLVGTGIYNEQFF. CDR3 nucleotide sequence: TGTGCCAGCAGCCTAGTAGGGACAGGAATATACAATGAGCAGTTCTTC. Drawing the rest from reference TRBV25-1 and TRBJ2-1, the complete variable domain is EADIYQTPRYLVIGTGKKITLECSQTMGHDKMYWYQQDPGMELHLIHYSYGVNSTEKGDLSSESTVSRIRTEHFPLTLESARPSHTSQYLCASSLVGTGIYNEQFFGPGTRLTVL.

The chain carries TRBV7-3 and TRBJ1-6; D gene ambiguous. The CDR3 loop spans 13 amino acids. Germline V gene data show CDR1 as SGHTA and CDR2 as FQGTGA. V lost 5 bases to trimming and J lost 8 bases, with 10 bases between them. This CDR3 reads CASSGVRDSPLHF. The DNA for the CDR3 is TGTGCCAGCAGCGGAGTGAGAGATTCACCCCTCCACTTT.

The V call is TRBV5-4, the J call TRBJ2-3; 8 bases agree with TRBD1. The CDR3 totals 16 residues. CDR1 is SGHNT and CDR2 is YYREEE in the germline V gene (reference sequence). Losses at the gene ends were 2 bases for V and 4 bases for J; bases not matched to a gene: 9. The CDR3 DNA reads TGTGCCAGCAGCTTAGAAGGACAGGGTGGGCCAGATACGCAGTATTTT. This sequence encodes CASSLEGQGGPDTQYF. The entire variable domain, with the rest obtained from reference TRBV5-4 and TRBJ2-3, is as follows: ETGVTQSPTHLIKTRGQQVTLRCSSQSGHNTVSWYQQALGQGPQFIFQYYREEENGRGNFPPRFSGLQFPNYSSELNVNALELDDSALYLCASSLEGQGGPDTQYFGPGTRLTVL.

The chain uses TRBV7-9 and TRBJ2-7; 11 bases are a match to TRBD2. Losses at the gene ends were 2 bases for V and 2 bases for J; bases not matched to a gene: 2. The length of the CDR3 is 15 residues. The germline V gene encodes CDR1 SEHNR and CDR2 FQNEAQ (reference sequence). The CDR3 region is CASSLTSGGPYEQYF. The CDR3 coding sequence is TGTGCCAGCAGCTTAACTAGCGGGGGACCCTACGAGCAGTACTTC.

The chain is built from TRBV28 and TRBJ1-1; no reliable D call. Trimming took 7 bases from V and 1 from J, leaving 10 bases between them. The germline V gene encodes CDR1 MDHEN and CDR2 SYDVKM. The CDR3 has 13 residues. The CDR3 protein is CASTSRGNTEAFF. The CDR3 nucleotides are TGTGCCAGCACCTCCCGAGGGAACACTGAAGCTTTCTTT. The full variable domain, rest sourced from reference TRBV28 and TRBJ1-1, is DVKVTQSSRYLVKRTGEKVFLECVQDMDHENMFWYRQDPGLGLRLIYFSYDVKMKEKGDIPEGYSVSREKKERFSLILESASTNQTSMYLCASTSRGNTEAFFGQGTRLTVV.

V and J are TRBV5-1 and TRBJ1-4; D gene ambiguous. Germline-derived CDR1 and CDR2 are SGHRS and YFSETQ. With 3 bases removed from V and 0 bases from J, the gap between germline ends came to 6 bases. The CDR3 consists of 14 residues. This chain's CDR3 is CASSSGSTNEKLFF. CDR3 DNA: TGCGCCAGCAGCTCAGGCTCAACTAATGAAAAACTGTTTTTT.

The sample holds one count of this clone. The J gene is TRBJ1-2, the V gene TRBV6-2 or TRBV6-3; tentative D call: TRBD1 (5 bases). Trimming removed 6 bases at V and 9 bases at J, with 17 bases between. CDR1 is MNHEY, CDR2 SVGEGT, per germline. CDR3 length: 13 amino acids. The CDR3 loop is CASSPGTLVSYTF. The CDR3 nucleotides read TGTGCCAGCAGCCCCGGGACTCTAGTCAGCTACACCTTC.

This clone has a handful of counts. V gene TRBV27 combines with J gene TRBJ1-6; no clear D. V was pared by 2 bases and J by 4 bases, with 9 bases between. Germline CDR1 is MNHEY and CDR2 is SMNVEV (reference sequence). The CDR3 length is 15 residues. The CDR3, as DNA: TGTGCCAGCAGTTTACTGTCCAGTTATAATTCACCCCTCCACTTT. Its protein product is CASSLLSSYNSPLHF.

This clone came up a few times. The chain has TRBV25-1 and TRBJ1-4; D ambiguous. This CDR3 is built from 14 residues. Trimming pared 4 bases from V and 9 bases from J, leaving 15 bases between. The V gene's germline CDR1 is MGHDK and CDR2 SYGVNS. CDR3 region: CASSGAGWSKKLFF. CDR3 coding DNA: TGTGCCAGCAGTGGAGCGGGGTGGAGTAAAAAACTGTTTTTT.

The chain combines TRBV3-1 (or the pseudogene TRBV3-2) with TRBJ2-7, with a weak D call TRBD1 (6 bases). This CDR3 is built from 14 residues. CDR1 is LGHDT and CDR2 is YNNKEL in the germline V gene (reference sequence). V gave up 4 bases and J gave up 6 bases, with 16 bases separating them. The CDR3 DNA is TGTGCCAGCAGCCCCCGGCCAGGGGTAGGCGAGCAGTACTTC. Translated, it gives CASSPRPGVGEQYF.

This clone was picked up one time. This chain uses TRBV6-4 with TRBJ2-3; 11 nucleotides line up with TRBD1. This CDR3 has 14 residues. Germline loops: CDR1 MRHNA, CDR2 SNTAGT. With 3 bases clipped from V and 6 bases from J, the junction kept 2 bases outside the gene matches. The CDR3 region is CASSEGTGGDTQYF. The CDR3 DNA follows: TGTGCCAGCAGTGAGGGGACAGGGGGGGATACGCAGTATTTT.

V gene TRBV7-6 combines with J gene TRBJ2-2; maybe TRBD1 (7 bases). Germline assignment: CDR1 SGHVS and CDR2 FNYEAQ. The CDR3 extends over 16 amino acids. The V gene lost 7 bases and the J gene lost 1 base, with 16 bases spanning the gap. CDR3 sequence: CASTPRQGLNTGELFF. The CDR3, as DNA: TGTGCCAGCACCCCCCGACAGGGACTGAACACCGGGGAGCTGTTTTTT.

This chain connects TRBV5-1 to TRBJ1-3; D is possibly TRBD1 (6 bases). CDR3 size: 15 residues. Germline V CDR1 and CDR2: SGHRS, YFSETQ. V gave up 0 bases and J gave up 4 bases, with 11 bases separating them. The CDR3 here is CASSLERGSGNTIYF. CDR3 in DNA: TGCGCCAGCAGCTTGGAGAGGGGGTCCGGAAACACCATATATTTT.

This chain links TRBV19 with TRBJ2-1, with 15 bases identical to TRBD2. The V and J ends lost 0 bases and 0 bases, in that order; junction bases with no gene match: 6. CDR3 length: 20 residues. CDR1 and CDR2 (germline): LNHDA, SQIVND (reference sequence). The CDR3 coding sequence is TGTGCCAGTAGTATAGATCAGGGACTAGCGGGGGGCATCTCCTACAATGAGCAGTTCTTC. Translating gives CASSIDQGLAGGISYNEQFF.

The V call is TRBV5-6, the J call TRBJ1-6; D remains ambiguous. Trimming stripped 2 bases from V and 9 bases from J, with 9 bases between. Germline CDR1 reads SGHDT; CDR2 reads YYEEEE. The CDR3 sequence is 13 residues long. CDR3 in amino acids: CASSFSKGSPLHF. In DNA, the CDR3 is TGTGCCAGCAGCTTCAGCAAAGGTTCACCCCTCCACTTT.

This rearrangement joins TRBV27 to TRBJ1-4; no clear D gene. The germline V gene has CDR1 MNHEY and CDR2 SMNVEV (reference sequence). The CDR3 loop spans 13 amino acids. The V end lost 6 bases, the J end lost 4 bases, and 9 bases lay between the germline ends. The CDR3 DNA sequence: TGTGCCAGCAGGTTCAGTAATAATGAAAAACTGTTTTTT. This codes for CASRFSNNEKLFF.

The chain is built from TRBV7-8 and TRBJ2-1; D is undetermined. This CDR3 is built from 14 residues. The V gene's germline CDR1 is SGHVS and CDR2 FQNEAQ. The V gene lost 5 bases and the J gene lost 0 bases, with 8 bases spanning the gap. The CDR3 spells CASSLVSSYNEQFF. CDR3 coding DNA: TGTGCCAGCAGCCTCGTAAGCTCCTACAATGAGCAGTTCTTC. Drawing the rest from reference TRBV7-8 and TRBJ2-1, the complete variable domain is GAGVSQSPRYKVAKRGQDVALRCDPISGHVSLFWYQQALGQGPEFLTYFQNEAQLDKSGLPSDRFFAERPEGSVSTLKIQRTQQEDSAVYLCASSLVSSYNEQFFGPGTRLTVL.

This clone was seen once. V and J are TRBV18 and TRBJ2-7, with D hard to call. The CDR3 spans 12 residues. The germline CDR1 and CDR2 sequences are KGHSH and LQKENI. Trimming shortened V by 5 bases and J by 0 bases, and 5 bases separated the two germline ends. For the CDR3, the DNA is TGTGCCAGCTCATCCGACTCCTACGAGCAGTACTTC. This gives the protein CASSSDSYEQYF.

This chain links TRBV12-3 or TRBV12-4 with TRBJ2-5; D remains ambiguous. Trimming pared 4 bases from V and 2 bases from J, leaving 8 bases between. The CDR3 loop spans 13 amino acids. CDR3 region: CASSSGIQETQYF. CDR3 DNA: TGTGCCAGCAGTTCGGGCATACAAGAGACCCAGTACTTC.

The V gene is TRBV9, the J gene TRBJ2-1; D remains unclear. Trimming left V 2 bases short and J 1 base short, with 7 bases between. The CDR3 has 14 amino acids. In germline, CDR1 is SGDLS, CDR2 YYNGEE. This CDR3 reads CASSVLGSYNEQFF. CDR3 nucleotides: TGTGCCAGCAGCGTCTTGGGATCCTACAATGAGCAGTTCTTC.

A single count supports this clone. The chain recombines TRBV11-2 with TRBJ2-3; a weak D match, TRBD1 (5 bases). The length of the CDR3 is 16 residues. The V end lost 0 bases, the J end lost 10 bases, and 20 bases lay between the germline ends. Germline CDR1 is SGHAT and CDR2 is FQNNGV. CDR3 bases: TGTGCCAGCAGCTTAGAGGGTGGCAGGGCGAGAAACTCGCAGTATTTT. Its protein product is CASSLEGGRARNSQYF. The complete variable domain, with remaining parts taken from reference TRBV11-2 and TRBJ2-3, reads EAGVAQSPRYKIIEKRQSVAFWCNPISGHATLYWYQQILGQGPKLLIQFQNNGVVDDSQLPKDRFSAERLKGVDSTLKIQPAKLEDSAVYLCASSLEGGRARNSQYFGPGTRLTVL.

This sequence joins TRBV4-2 and TRBJ1-1, with 7 nucleotides matching TRBD1. The CDR3 loop spans 14 amino acids. V lost 1 base and J lost 7; bases outside the gene matches: 6. The germline V gene has CDR1 LGHNA and CDR2 YNFKEQ. CDR3 sequence reads: CASSQVDRIDEAFF. Here the CDR3 DNA reads TGTGCCAGCAGCCAAGTGGACAGGATCGATGAAGCTTTCTTT.

A single count supports this clone. V is TRBV29-1 and J is TRBJ2-3, with 11 bases lining up with TRBD1. V was clipped by 7 bases and J by 3 bases; unmatched bases: 3. The germline gives CDR1 SQVTM, CDR2 ANQGSEA. The CDR3 is 13 residues long. In DNA form, the CDR3 reads TGCAGCGAAGGGACAGGGGGAACAGATACGCAGTATTTT. Protein: CSEGTGGTDTQYF.